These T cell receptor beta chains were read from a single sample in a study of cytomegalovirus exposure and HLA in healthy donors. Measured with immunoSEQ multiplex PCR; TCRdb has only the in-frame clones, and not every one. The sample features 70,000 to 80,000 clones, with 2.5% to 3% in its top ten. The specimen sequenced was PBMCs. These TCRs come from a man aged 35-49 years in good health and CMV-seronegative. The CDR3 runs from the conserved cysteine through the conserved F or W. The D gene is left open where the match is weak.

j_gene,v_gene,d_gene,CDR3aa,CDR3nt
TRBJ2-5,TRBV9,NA,CASSAGDLQETQYF,TGTGCCAGCAGCGCGGGGGACCTCCAAGAGACCCAGTACTTC
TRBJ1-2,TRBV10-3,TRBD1,CAISGQTGGPGYGYTF,TGTGCCATCAGCGGACAGACAGGGGGACCCGGCTATGGCTACACCTTC
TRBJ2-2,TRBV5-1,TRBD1,CASSLAQGELFF,TGCGCCAGCAGCTTGGCGCAGGGGGAGCTGTTTTTC
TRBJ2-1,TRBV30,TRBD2,CAWKGTSGGVEQFF,TGTGCCTGGAAGGGGACTAGCGGGGGTGTGGAGCAGTTCTTC
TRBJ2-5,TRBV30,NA,CAWSDTGRGSETQYF,TGTGCCTGGAGTGATACGGGCAGGGGATCCGAGACCCAGTACTTC
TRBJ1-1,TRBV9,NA,CASSVATGTEAFF,TGTGCCAGCAGCGTAGCGACGGGCACTGAAGCTTTCTTT
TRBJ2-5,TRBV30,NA,CAWIPKGGRETQYF,TGTGCCTGGATCCCGAAGGGGGGGCGGGAGACCCAGTACTTC
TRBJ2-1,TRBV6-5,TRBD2,CASSSNLAVSYNEQFF,TGTGCCAGCAGTTCGAATCTAGCGGTCTCCTACAATGAGCAGTTCTTC
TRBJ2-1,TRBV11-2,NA,CASSRAGFSGRRLHNEQFF,TGTGCCAGCAGCCGGGCGGGGTTCTCTGGCCGCCGCCTACACAATGAGCAGTTCTTC
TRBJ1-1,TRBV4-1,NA,CASSRSYRASTEAFF,TGCGCCAGCAGCCGTTCGTACAGGGCTTCGACTGAAGCTTTCTTT
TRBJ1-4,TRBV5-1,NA,CASAIAGRDNEKLFF,TGCGCCAGCGCCATTGCGGGAAGGGATAATGAAAAACTGTTTTTT
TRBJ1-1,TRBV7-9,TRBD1,CASSLGTGATEAFF,TGTGCCAGCAGCTTAGGGACAGGGGCCACTGAAGCTTTCTTT
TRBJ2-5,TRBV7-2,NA,CASSLPRGLGWETQYF,TGTGCCAGCAGCTTACCCCGAGGGCTGGGGTGGGAGACCCAGTACTTC
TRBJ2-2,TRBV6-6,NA,CASSLLENTGELFF,TGTGCCAGCAGCCTCCTAGAGAACACCGGGGAGCTGTTTTTT
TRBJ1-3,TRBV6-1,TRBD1,CASTRTGDTGNTIYF,TGTGCCAGCACCCGAACAGGGGATACTGGAAACACCATATATTTT
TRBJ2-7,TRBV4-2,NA,CASSQEVRAYEQYF,TGTGCCAGCAGCCAAGAGGTCAGGGCCTACGAGCAGTACTTC
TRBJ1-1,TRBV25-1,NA,CASKPGSANTEAFF,TGTGCCAGCAAACCAGGAAGTGCAAACACTGAAGCTTTCTTT
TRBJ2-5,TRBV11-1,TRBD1,CASSIKNRGVETQYF,TGTGCCAGCAGCATTAAAAACAGGGGGGTAGAGACCCAGTACTTC
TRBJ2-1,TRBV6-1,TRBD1,CASSKAPFDRGGYNEQFF,TGTGCCAGCAGTAAAGCACCGTTTGACAGGGGGGGATACAATGAGCAGTTCTTC
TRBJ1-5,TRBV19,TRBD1,CASSIGTGVPQHF,TGTGCCAGTAGTATAGGGACAGGGGTGCCCCAGCATTTT
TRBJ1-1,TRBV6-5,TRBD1,CASSYEGADTEAFF,TGTGCCAGCAGTTACGAGGGGGCTGACACTGAAGCTTTCTTT
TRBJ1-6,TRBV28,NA,CASSTSDSLNSPLHF,TGTGCCAGCAGTACCTCGGACAGCCTCAATTCACCCCTCCACTTT
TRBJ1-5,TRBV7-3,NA,CASSAQGGGNQPQHF,TGTGCCAGCAGCGCCCAGGGCGGCGGCAATCAGCCCCAGCATTTT
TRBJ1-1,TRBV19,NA,CASSIWGEDTEAFF,TGTGCCAGTAGTATCTGGGGAGAGGACACTGAAGCTTTCTTT
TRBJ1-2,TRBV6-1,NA,CASSNVGRDKSGYTF,TGTGCCAGCTCAAATGTCGGGAGGGATAAGAGTGGCTACACCTTC
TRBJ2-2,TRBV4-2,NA,CASSQDAQGGELFF,TGTGCCAGCAGCCAAGATGCCCAGGGCGGGGAGCTGTTTTTT
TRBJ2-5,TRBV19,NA,CASTHYGRDNQETQYF,TGTGCCAGTACTCATTATGGCCGGGACAACCAAGAGACCCAGTACTTC
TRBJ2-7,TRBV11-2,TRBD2,CASSLAGGSSYEQYF,TGTGCCAGCAGCTTAGCAGGCGGGAGCTCCTACGAGCAGTACTTC
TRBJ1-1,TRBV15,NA,CATSRAAGGPGGRTEAFF,TGTGCCACCAGCAGAGCGGCGGGGGGACCTGGGGGGCGGACTGAAGCTTTCTTT
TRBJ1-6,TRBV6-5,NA,CASSYSDRIYNSPLHF,TGTGCCAGCAGTTACTCGGACAGAATCTATAATTCACCCCTCCACTTT
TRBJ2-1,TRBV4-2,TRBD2,CASSPGTSGDNEQFF,TGTGCCAGCAGTCCAGGGACTAGCGGGGATAATGAGCAGTTCTTC
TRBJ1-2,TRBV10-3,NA,CATSLENNYGYTF,TGTGCCACATCGTTAGAAAATAACTATGGCTACACCTTC
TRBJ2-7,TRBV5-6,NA,CASSFGFTGGTYEQYF,TGTGCCAGCAGCTTCGGTTTCACAGGTGGGACCTACGAGCAGTACTTC
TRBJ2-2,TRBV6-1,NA,CASSTDTGELFF,TGTGCCAGTTCGACAGACACCGGGGAGCTGTTTTTT
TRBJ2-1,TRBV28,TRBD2,CASSASGVSSYNEQFF,TGTGCCAGCAGTGCTAGCGGGGTGAGCTCCTACAATGAGCAGTTCTTC
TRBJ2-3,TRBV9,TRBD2,CASSVDISGSSTDTQYF,TGTGCCAGCAGCGTAGATATAAGCGGGAGCAGCACAGATACGCAGTATTTT
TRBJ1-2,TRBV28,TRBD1,CASSRAGTGGYGYTF,TGTGCCAGCAGCCGTGCCGGGACAGGGGGGTATGGCTACACCTTC
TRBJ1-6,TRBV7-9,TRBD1,CASSSDRSSPLHF,TGTGCCAGCAGCTCGGACAGGTCTTCACCCCTCCACTTT
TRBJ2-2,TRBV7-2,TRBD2,CASSWASGGTGELFF,TGTGCCAGCAGCTGGGCTAGCGGGGGCACCGGGGAGCTGTTTTTT
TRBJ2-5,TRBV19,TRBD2,CASSWGGEGETQYF,TGTGCCAGTAGTTGGGGCGGGGAGGGAGAGACCCAGTACTTC
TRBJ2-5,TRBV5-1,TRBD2,CASSFSGGETQYF,TGCGCCAGCAGCTTTAGCGGGGGAGAGACCCAGTACTTC
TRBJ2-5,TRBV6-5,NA,CASSYARTQYF,TGTGCCAGCAGTTACGCGAGGACCCAGTACTTC
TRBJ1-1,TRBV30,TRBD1,CAWSVAGGFFTEAFF,TGTGCCTGGAGTGTTGCAGGGGGTTTTTTCACTGAAGCTTTCTTT
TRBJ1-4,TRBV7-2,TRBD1,CASSKDREGKLFF,TGTGCCAGCAGCAAGGACAGGGAGGGAAAACTGTTTTTT
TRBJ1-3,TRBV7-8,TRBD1,CASSLSGGSGNTIYF,TGTGCCAGCAGCTTATCAGGGGGCTCTGGAAACACCATATATTTT
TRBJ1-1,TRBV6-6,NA,CASSYSAGADTEAFF,TGTGCCAGCAGTTACTCGGCGGGCGCGGACACTGAAGCTTTCTTT
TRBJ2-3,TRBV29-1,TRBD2,CSGRGGRDGTDTQYF,TGCAGCGGCCGGGGGGGCAGGGATGGCACAGATACGCAGTATTTT
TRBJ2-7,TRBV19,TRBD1,CASRSTGETYEQYF,TGTGCCAGTAGGTCAACAGGGGAGACCTACGAGCAGTACTTC
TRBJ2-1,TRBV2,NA,CASSPGQLSNNEQFF,TGTGCCAGCAGTCCTGGACAGCTGTCGAACAATGAGCAGTTCTTC
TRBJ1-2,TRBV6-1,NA,CASAQTNYGYTF,TGTGCCAGCGCACAGACTAACTATGGCTACACCTTC
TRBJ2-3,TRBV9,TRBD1,CASSATGDPDTQYF,TGTGCCAGCAGCGCCACAGGGGACCCAGATACGCAGTATTTT
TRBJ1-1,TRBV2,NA,CASSEVETEAFF,TGTGCCAGCAGTGAAGTGGAGACTGAAGCTTTCTTT
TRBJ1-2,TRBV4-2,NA,CASSQDSGGRGHYGYTF,TGTGCCAGCAGCCAAGATTCCGGGGGGCGCGGTCACTATGGCTACACCTTC
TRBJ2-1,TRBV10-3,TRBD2,CAISESWPSGGSSYNEQFF,TGTGCCATCAGTGAGTCTTGGCCTAGCGGGGGTAGCTCCTACAATGAGCAGTTCTTC
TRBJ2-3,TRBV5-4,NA,CASSLRGGVADTQYF,TGTGCCAGCAGCTTGAGAGGGGGGGTGGCAGATACGCAGTATTTT
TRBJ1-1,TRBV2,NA,CASSATGYEAFF,TGTGCCAGCAGTGCCACAGGGTATGAAGCTTTCTTT